The T cell receptor beta chain under discussion was sequenced for a study of blood T cell repertoires in COVID-19. Whole-study context: The United States, Italy and Spain were the sources of the acute and convalescent COVID-19 samples.

In the original processing: By means of reference gene primer amplification, nucleated cell counts were estimated. The method was immunoSEQ multiplex PCR; TCRdb's version includes in-frame clones alone and lacks a portion of them. For V, J and clone size, that table is used; D and trimming come from the DNA. The sample yields under 150,000 clones, approximately 77% seen once. The CDR3 runs 12 residues. V gave up 10 bases and J gave up 5 bases; unmatched junction bases: 8. Per the germline V gene, CDR1 is ENHRY and CDR2 is SYGVKD. A single count supports this clone. The clonotype was recovered from a man older than 75 with acute or convalescent COVID-19. The sequenced sample was peripheral blood. The chain links TRBV10-3 to TRBJ2-7; 7 bases agree with TRBD1. The CDR3 is CATAGTENEQYF. CDR3 bases: TGTGCCACCGCCGGGACAGAGAACGAGCAGTACTTC.